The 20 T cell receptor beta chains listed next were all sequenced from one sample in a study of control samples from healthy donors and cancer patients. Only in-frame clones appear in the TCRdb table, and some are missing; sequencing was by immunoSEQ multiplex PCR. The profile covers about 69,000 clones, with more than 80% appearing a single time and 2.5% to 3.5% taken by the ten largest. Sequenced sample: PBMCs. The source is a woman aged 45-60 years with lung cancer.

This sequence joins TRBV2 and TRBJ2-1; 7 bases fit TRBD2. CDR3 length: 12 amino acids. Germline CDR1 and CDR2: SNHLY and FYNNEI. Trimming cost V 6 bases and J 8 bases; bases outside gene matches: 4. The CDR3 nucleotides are TGTGCCAGCAGGCGGGGGTTCGATGAGCAGTTCTTC. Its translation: CASRRGFDEQFF. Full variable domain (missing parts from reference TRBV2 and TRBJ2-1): EPEVTQTPSHQVTQMGQEVILRCVPISNHLYFYWYRQILGQKVEFLVSFYNNEISEKSEIFDDQFSVERPDGSNFTLKIRSTKLEDSAMYFCASRRGFDEQFFGPGTRLTVL.

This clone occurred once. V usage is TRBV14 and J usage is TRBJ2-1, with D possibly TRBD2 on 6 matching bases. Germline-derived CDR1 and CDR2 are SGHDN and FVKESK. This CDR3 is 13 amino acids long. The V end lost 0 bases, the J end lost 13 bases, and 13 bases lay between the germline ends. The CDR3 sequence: CASSQESGTSQFF. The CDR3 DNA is TGTGCCAGCAGCCAAGAATCAGGGACTTCCCAGTTCTTC.

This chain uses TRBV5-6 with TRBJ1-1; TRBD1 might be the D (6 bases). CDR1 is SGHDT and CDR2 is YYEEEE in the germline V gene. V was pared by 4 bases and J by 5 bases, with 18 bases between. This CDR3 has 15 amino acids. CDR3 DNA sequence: TGTGCCAGCAGCATCTACCCAGGGGAGGGGACTGAAGCTTTCTTT. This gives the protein CASSIYPGEGTEAFF. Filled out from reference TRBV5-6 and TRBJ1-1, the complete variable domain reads DAGVTQSPTHLIKTRGQQVTLRCSPKSGHDTVSWYQQALGQGPQFIFQYYEEEERQRGNFPDRFSGHQFPNYSSELNVNALLLGDSALYLCASSIYPGEGTEAFFGQGTRLTVV.

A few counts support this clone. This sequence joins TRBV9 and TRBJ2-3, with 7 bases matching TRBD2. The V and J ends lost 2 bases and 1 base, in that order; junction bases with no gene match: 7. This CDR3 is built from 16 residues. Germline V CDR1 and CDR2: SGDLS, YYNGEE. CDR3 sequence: CASSVWLGGGTDTQYF. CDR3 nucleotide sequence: TGTGCCAGCAGCGTTTGGTTGGGGGGGGGCACAGATACGCAGTATTTT.

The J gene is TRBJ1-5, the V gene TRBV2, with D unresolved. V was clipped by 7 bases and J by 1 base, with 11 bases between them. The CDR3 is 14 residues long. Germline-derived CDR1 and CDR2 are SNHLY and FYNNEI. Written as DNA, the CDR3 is TGTGCCAGCAAAGGCGGAACGAGCAATCAGCCCCAGCATTTT. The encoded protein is CASKGGTSNQPQHF.

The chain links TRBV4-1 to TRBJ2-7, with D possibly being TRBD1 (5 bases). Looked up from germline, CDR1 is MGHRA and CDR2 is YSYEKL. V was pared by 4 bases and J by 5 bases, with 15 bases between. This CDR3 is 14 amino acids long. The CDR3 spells CASSPLGRENEQYF. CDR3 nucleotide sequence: TGCGCCAGCAGCCCGTTGGGCAGGGAAAACGAGCAGTACTTC.

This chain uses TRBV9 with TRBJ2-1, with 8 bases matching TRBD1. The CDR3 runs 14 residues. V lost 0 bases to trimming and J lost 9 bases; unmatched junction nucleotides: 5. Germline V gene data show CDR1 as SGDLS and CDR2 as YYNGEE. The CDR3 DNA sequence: TGTGCCAGCAGCGTAGGGCAGGGGGCGAGTGAGCAGTTCTTC. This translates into CASSVGQGASEQFF.

The CDR3 DNA reads as TGTGCCAGCAGCTTACCCCTTAGCGGGGACACCGGGGAGCTGTTTTTT. Protein: CASSLPLSGDTGELFF. This chain uses TRBV7-8 with TRBJ2-2, with TRBD2 identical over 8 bases. The CDR3 runs 16 residues. Germline CDR1 reads SGHVS; CDR2 reads FQNEAQ. With 2 bases clipped from V and 3 bases from J, the junction kept 5 bases outside the gene matches.

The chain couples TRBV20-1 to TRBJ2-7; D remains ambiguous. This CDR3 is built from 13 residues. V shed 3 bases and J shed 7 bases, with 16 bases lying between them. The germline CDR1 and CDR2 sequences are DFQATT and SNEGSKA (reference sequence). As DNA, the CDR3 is TGCAGTGCTAGTTCACTGAGCGAAGGGGAGCAGTACTTC. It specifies CSASSLSEGEQYF.

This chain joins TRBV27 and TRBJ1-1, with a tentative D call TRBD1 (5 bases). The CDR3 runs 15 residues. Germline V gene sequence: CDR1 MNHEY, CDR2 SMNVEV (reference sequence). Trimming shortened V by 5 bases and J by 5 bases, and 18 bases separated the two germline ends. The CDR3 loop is CASSEFIGVGTEAFF. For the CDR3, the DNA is TGTGCCAGCAGTGAGTTTATAGGGGTGGGGACTGAAGCTTTCTTT.

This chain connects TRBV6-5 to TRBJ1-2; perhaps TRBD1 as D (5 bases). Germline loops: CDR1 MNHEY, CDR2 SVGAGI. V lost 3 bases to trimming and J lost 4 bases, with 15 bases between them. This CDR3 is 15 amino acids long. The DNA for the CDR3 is TGTGCCAGCAGTTATAGCCCAAGGGGAGGCTATGGCTACACCTTC. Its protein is CASSYSPRGGYGYTF.

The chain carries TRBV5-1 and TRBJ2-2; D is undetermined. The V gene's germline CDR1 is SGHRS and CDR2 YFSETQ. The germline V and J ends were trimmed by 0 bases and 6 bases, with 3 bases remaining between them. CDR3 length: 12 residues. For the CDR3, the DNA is TGCGCCAGCAGCTTGGGGTCCGGGGAGCTGTTTTTT. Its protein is CASSLGSGELFF.

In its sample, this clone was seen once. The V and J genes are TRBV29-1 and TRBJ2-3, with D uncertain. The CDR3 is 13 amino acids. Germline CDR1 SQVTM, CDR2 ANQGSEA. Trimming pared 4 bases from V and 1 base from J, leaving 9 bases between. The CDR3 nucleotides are TGCAGCGTTGTACGGACGCGCACAGATACGCAGTATTTT. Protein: CSVVRTRTDTQYF.

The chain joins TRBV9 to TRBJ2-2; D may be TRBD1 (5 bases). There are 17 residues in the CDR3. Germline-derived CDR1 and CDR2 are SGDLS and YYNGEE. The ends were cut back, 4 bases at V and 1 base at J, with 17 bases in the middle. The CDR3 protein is CASSPSSPGMNTGELFF. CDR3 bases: TGTGCCAGCAGCCCATCAAGTCCAGGGATGAACACCGGGGAGCTGTTTTTT.

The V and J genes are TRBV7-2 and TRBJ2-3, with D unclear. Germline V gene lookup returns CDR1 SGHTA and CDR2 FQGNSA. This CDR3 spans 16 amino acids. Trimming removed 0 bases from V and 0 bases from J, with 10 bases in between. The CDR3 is CASSLARRFSTDTQYF. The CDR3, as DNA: TGTGCCAGCAGCTTAGCGCGACGGTTTAGCACAGATACGCAGTATTTT.

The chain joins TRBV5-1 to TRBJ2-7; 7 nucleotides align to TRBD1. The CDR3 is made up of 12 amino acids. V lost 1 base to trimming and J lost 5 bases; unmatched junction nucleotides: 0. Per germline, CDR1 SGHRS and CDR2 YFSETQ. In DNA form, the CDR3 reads TGCGCCAGCAGCTTGACAGGGGACGAGCAGTACTTC. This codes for CASSLTGDEQYF.

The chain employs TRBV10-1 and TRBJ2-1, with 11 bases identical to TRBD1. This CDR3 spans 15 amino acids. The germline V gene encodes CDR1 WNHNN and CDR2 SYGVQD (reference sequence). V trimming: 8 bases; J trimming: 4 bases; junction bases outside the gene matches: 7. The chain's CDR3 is CASSRDRGTYNEQFF. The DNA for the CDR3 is TGCGCCAGCTCCCGGGACAGGGGGACTTACAATGAGCAGTTCTTC.

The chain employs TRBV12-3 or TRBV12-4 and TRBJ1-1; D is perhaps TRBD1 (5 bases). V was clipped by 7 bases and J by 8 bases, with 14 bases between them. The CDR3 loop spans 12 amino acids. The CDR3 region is CASTLGGGEAFF. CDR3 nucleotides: TGTGCCAGCACCCTGGGGGGGGGAGAAGCTTTCTTT.

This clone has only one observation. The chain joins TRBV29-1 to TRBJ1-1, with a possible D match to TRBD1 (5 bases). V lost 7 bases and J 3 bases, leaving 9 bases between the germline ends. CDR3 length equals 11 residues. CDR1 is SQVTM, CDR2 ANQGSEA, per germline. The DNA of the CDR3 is TGCAGCGCTGCGACAGACACTGAAGCTTTCTTT. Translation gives CSAATDTEAFF. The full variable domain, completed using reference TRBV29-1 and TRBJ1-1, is SAVISQKPSRDICQRGTSLTIQCQVDSQVTMMFWYRQQPGQSLTLIATANQGSEATYESGFVIDKFPISRPNLTFSTLTVSNMSPEDSSIYLCSAATDTEAFFGQGTRLTVV.

The CDR3 spells CAWSVPQIAGGKITDTQYF. CDR3 sequence (DNA): TGTGCCTGGAGTGTACCCCAAATAGCGGGGGGAAAAATCACAGATACGCAGTATTTT. The V gene is TRBV30, the J gene TRBJ2-3, with 10 positions matching TRBD2. CDR3 length: 19 amino acids. CDR1 and CDR2 (germline): GTSNPN, SVGIG (reference sequence). The junction had 14 bases not matched to a gene; V was cut back by 0 bases and J by 2 bases.